The 31 T cell receptor beta chains below come from one sample, sequenced in a study of T-cell reconstitution after alpha-beta-depleted transplantation in children. Unique molecular identifiers tagged the TCRbeta library. TCRdb reprocessed the PCR reads with MiXCR, giving one entry per CDR3 protein. Counted here are hundreds of thousands of distinct CDR3 sequences, approximately 10% occurring once; the ten biggest clones make up roughly a quarter. The sequencing used peripheral blood, collected 180 days after TCRalphabeta/CD19-depleted stem cell transplant. These receptors were collected from a male patient aged 2-10 years who had a stem cell transplant for chronic granulomatous disease, so the T cells may come from the graft donor.

This clonotype appeared many times. The chain uses TRBV28 and TRBJ2-7; D is perhaps TRBD2 (5 bases). Trimming removed 2 bases at V and 3 bases at J, with 11 bases between. CDR3 length: 14 residues. Germline V gene sequence: CDR1 MDHEN, CDR2 SYDVKM. DNA for the CDR3: TGTGCCAGCAGTTTAGGGCGGGTATTCTACGAGCAGTACTTC. This codes for CASSLGRVFYEQYF.

This clonotype was observed at least ten times. The rearrangement joins TRBV29-1 to TRBJ2-3; D not certain. The germline CDR1 and CDR2 sequences are SQVTM and ANQGSEA. This CDR3 contains 13 residues. Between the trimmed V and J ends, which lost 6 bases and 0 bases, there was a span of 10 bases. The DNA for the CDR3 is TGCAGCGTGCAGACGGATAGCACAGATACGCAGTATTTT. Translation gives CSVQTDSTDTQYF.

This clonotype was counted at least ten times. The V and J genes are TRBV29-1 and TRBJ2-5; 16 positions match TRBD2. With V trimmed by 6 bases and J by 2 bases, 12 bases remained unmatched. CDR1 is SQVTM, CDR2 ANQGSEA, per germline. The length of the CDR3 is 18 residues. CDR3 DNA sequence: TGCAGCGTGGAGGGGACTAGCGGGAGGGGGGAACTACAAGAGACCCAGTACTTC. Its protein is CSVEGTSGRGELQETQYF. The whole variable domain, remainder taken from reference TRBV29-1 and TRBJ2-5, is SAVISQKPSRDICQRGTSLTIQCQVDSQVTMMFWYRQQPGQSLTLIATANQGSEATYESGFVIDKFPISRPNLTFSTLTVSNMSPEDSSIYLCSVEGTSGRGELQETQYFGPGTRLLVL.

This clonotype appeared many times. This rearrangement joins TRBV7-2 to TRBJ2-3; D uncertain. Germline values: CDR1 SGHTA, CDR2 FQGNSA. The CDR3 runs 12 residues. The V gene lost 5 bases and the J gene lost 6 bases, with 9 bases spanning the gap. The CDR3 reads CASSHLADTQYF. CDR3 DNA: TGTGCCAGCAGCCATCTCGCTGATACGCAGTATTTT.

This clonotype appeared many times. The rearrangement joins TRBV29-1 to TRBJ2-7; 8 bases line up with TRBD2. CDR3 size: 18 residues. Losses at the gene ends were 6 bases for V and 3 bases for J; bases not matched to a gene: 22. The germline V gene encodes CDR1 SQVTM and CDR2 ANQGSEA. This chain's CDR3 is CSVTLGFIGREGFYEQYF. DNA of the CDR3: TGCAGCGTCACTTTGGGGTTTATCGGGAGGGAAGGTTTCTACGAGCAGTACTTC.

In its sample, this clonotype was seen many times. The chain links TRBV27 to TRBJ2-6; either TRBD1 or TRBD2 may supply D (5 bases each). Germline V gives CDR1 MNHEY, CDR2 SMNVEV (reference sequence). The CDR3 loop spans 15 amino acids. V was shortened by 7 bases and J by 4 bases, with 14 bases between the two germline ends. The CDR3 sequence is CASNMRGVGANVLTF. The CDR3 region has the DNA TGTGCCAGCAATATGAGGGGAGTCGGGGCCAACGTCCTGACTTTC.

This clonotype appeared many times. The chain has TRBV5-1 and TRBJ2-1, with 8 bases lining up with TRBD2. Germline V gene sequence: CDR1 SGHRS, CDR2 YFSETQ. The CDR3 is made up of 15 amino acids. V trimming: 4 bases; J trimming: 8 bases; junction bases outside the gene matches: 11. The CDR3 DNA sequence: TGCGCCAGCAGCGCCACTAGCGGAGCCGGGTATGAGCAGTTCTTC. Amino acids: CASSATSGAGYEQFF.

This clonotype showed up many times. J is TRBJ2-7 and V is TRBV5-1; D gene ambiguous. Per germline, CDR1 SGHRS and CDR2 YFSETQ. The CDR3 contains 12 residues. Trimming stripped 4 bases from V and 2 bases from J, with 7 bases between. The CDR3 loop is CASSLHPYEQYF. CDR3 nucleotide sequence: TGCGCCAGCAGCCTACACCCCTACGAGCAGTACTTC.

This clonotype appeared many times. This chain uses TRBV6-5 with TRBJ2-5, with 7 bases fitting TRBD1. CDR1 and CDR2 from the germline V gene are MNHEY and SVGAGI. The CDR3 sequence is 15 residues long. The ends lost 2 bases at V and 5 bases at J; junction bases unmatched: 8. The chain's CDR3 is CASSYGRGGGETQYF. In DNA form, the CDR3 reads TGTGCCAGCAGTTACGGTAGAGGGGGCGGCGAGACCCAGTACTTC.

The chain employs TRBV12-3 or TRBV12-4 and TRBJ2-1, with 9 bases aligning to TRBD2. The trim removed 1 base at V and 6 bases at J, leaving 7 bases unmatched. This CDR3 spans 16 amino acids. Written as DNA, the CDR3 is TGTGCCAGCAGTTTAGTTAGCGGGAGTTTCCTCAATGAGCAGTTCTTC. Translating it yields CASSLVSGSFLNEQFF.

The sample holds many counts of this clonotype. The chain carries TRBV19 and TRBJ2-1, with 7 bases aligning to TRBD1. With 0 bases clipped from V and 4 bases from J, the junction kept 9 bases outside the gene matches. Germline-derived CDR1 and CDR2 are LNHDA and SQIVND (reference sequence). This CDR3 has 17 residues. This CDR3 is CASSIEPTGRRYNEQFF. The DNA for the CDR3 is TGTGCCAGTAGTATAGAGCCGACAGGGCGACGTTACAATGAGCAGTTCTTC.

The chain couples TRBV12-3 or TRBV12-4 to TRBJ2-5, with TRBD1 matching 9 bases. The CDR3 length is 17 residues. Trimming at V came to 6 bases and at J to 4 bases, leaving 15 bases not matched to a gene. CDR3 coding DNA: TGTGCCAGCAGGGAAACCCGGGACAGGGACCCCCGAGAGACCCAGTACTTC. It yields the protein CASRETRDRDPRETQYF.

In this sample, this clonotype turned up many times. The J gene is TRBJ2-1, the V gene TRBV7-2; possibly TRBD2 for D (5 bases). This CDR3 is 15 amino acids long. V was clipped by 5 bases and J by 8 bases, with 19 bases between them. Germline loops: CDR1 SGHTA, CDR2 FQGNSA. The CDR3, as DNA: TGTGCCAGCAGCCACCCGCCGCCCCGGGGTTATGAGCAGTTCTTC. This sequence encodes CASSHPPPRGYEQFF.

This clonotype was counted ten times or more. This chain connects TRBV5-1 to TRBJ2-3, with TRBD2 matching 8 bases. The ends lost 4 bases at V and 7 bases at J; junction bases unmatched: 11. The CDR3 length is 15 residues. CDR1 is SGHRS, CDR2 YFSETQ, per germline. The CDR3 loop is CASSLQGGTRNTQYF. The CDR3 DNA sequence: TGCGCCAGCAGCCTCCAAGGCGGGACTAGAAATACGCAGTATTTT.

This clonotype was seen repeatedly, ten times or more. This chain joins TRBV20-1 and TRBJ2-6, with no clear D. This CDR3 contains 14 residues. Germline V gives CDR1 DFQATT, CDR2 SNEGSKA (reference sequence). V shed 2 bases and J shed 0 bases, with 5 bases lying between them. CDR3 loop: CSARMVSGANVLTF. CDR3 in DNA: TGCAGTGCTAGAATGGTCTCTGGGGCCAACGTCCTGACTTTC.

This clonotype was counted between two and nine times. V usage is TRBV12-3 or TRBV12-4 and J usage is TRBJ2-2; 8 positions match TRBD1. With 4 bases clipped from V and 3 bases from J, the junction kept 7 bases outside the gene matches. This CDR3 is built from 16 residues. DNA of the CDR3: TGTGCCAGCAGTTCCCGGGGACAGGCCTACACCGGGGAGCTGTTTTTT. Its protein product is CASSSRGQAYTGELFF.

Ten or more counts support this clonotype. The chain is built from TRBV7-9 and TRBJ2-3; D uncertain. V lost 2 bases, J lost 6 bases, and 9 bases lay in between. Per germline, CDR1 SEHNR and CDR2 FQNEAQ (reference sequence). This CDR3 is 13 amino acids long. DNA for the CDR3: TGTGCCAGCAGCTTACAACTTAGGGATACGCAGTATTTT. Residues: CASSLQLRDTQYF.

Many counts were recorded for this clonotype. The rearrangement joins TRBV29-1 to TRBJ2-1; a possible D gene is TRBD2 (6 bases). Germline V lookup: CDR1 SQVTM, CDR2 ANQGSEA. The CDR3 contains 15 residues. Trimming left V 3 bases short and J 0 bases short, with 12 bases between. The CDR3 sequence: CSVERGWSSYNEQFF. The CDR3, as DNA: TGCAGCGTTGAGCGGGGATGGAGCTCCTACAATGAGCAGTTCTTC.

This clonotype came up many times. The chain couples TRBV20-1 to TRBJ2-3; D is uncertain. Germline lookup yields CDR1 DFQATT and CDR2 SNEGSKA (reference sequence). The germline V and J ends were trimmed by 8 bases and 3 bases, with 18 bases remaining between them. The CDR3 loop spans 14 amino acids. CDR3 region: CSPSIAGRTDTQYF. The CDR3 DNA is TGCAGTCCGTCAATAGCCGGAAGGACAGATACGCAGTATTTT.

On this clonotype itself: The conserved closing phenylalanine or tryptophan is absent in this CDR3, likely reflecting a read error. This rearrangement joins TRBV5-1 to TRBJ2-2, with D perhaps matching TRBD2 (5 bases). This CDR3 is built from 11 residues. Germline V gene sequence: CDR1 SGHRS, CDR2 YFSETQ. The V and J ends lost 6 bases and 6 bases respectively, with 6 bases between them. This chain's CDR3 is CASNSAGELFL. The CDR3, as DNA: TGCGCCAGCAATAGCGCCGGGGAGCTGTTTTTG.

This clonotype was observed a few times. V usage is TRBV13 and J usage is TRBJ1-2; TRBD1 matches at 7 bases. Trimming cost V 4 bases and J 2 bases; bases outside gene matches: 7. This CDR3 has 15 residues. The germline CDR1 and CDR2 sequences are PRHDT and FYEKMQ (reference sequence). For the CDR3, the DNA is TGTGCCAGCAGCTCCGCCGGGACAGTAAACTATGGCTACACCTTC. Encoded protein: CASSSAGTVNYGYTF.

Notes on this clonotype: One base away lies a much larger clone, so this may be a sequencing read error. V usage is TRBV20-1 and J usage is TRBJ2-5; 14 bases align to TRBD2. The CDR3 is made up of 16 amino acids. The trim removed 8 bases at V and 4 bases at J, leaving 12 bases unmatched. In germline, CDR1 is DFQATT, CDR2 SNEGSKA (reference sequence). The CDR3 DNA is TGCAGTACTCCAACCTCCGGGACTAGCGGGAGAGAGACCCAGTACTTC. It translates to CSTPTSGTSGRETQYF.

V and J are TRBV5-4 and TRBJ2-3; 9 bases agree with TRBD2. CDR1 SGHNT and CDR2 YYREEE come from the germline V gene (reference sequence). The CDR3 sequence is 15 residues long. With V trimmed by 5 bases and J by 2 bases, 6 bases remained unmatched. This CDR3 is CASRGRLADTDTQYF. The CDR3 DNA reads TGTGCCAGCAGGGGGAGACTAGCGGACACAGATACGCAGTATTTT. The full variable domain, its missing parts supplied by reference TRBV5-4 and TRBJ2-3, is ETGVTQSPTHLIKTRGQQVTLRCSSQSGHNTVSWYQQALGQGPQFIFQYYREEENGRGNFPPRFSGLQFPNYSSELNVNALELDDSALYLCASRGRLADTDTQYFGPGTRLTVL.

In its sample, this clonotype was seen a few times. As DNA, the CDR3 is TGTGCCAGCAGTTATCTCGAACTAGCGGGAGCTTACAATGAGCAGTTCTTC. This codes for CASSYLELAGAYNEQFF. V gene TRBV6-5 combines with J gene TRBJ2-1; TRBD2 matches at 11 bases. The germline V gene encodes CDR1 MNHEY and CDR2 SVGAGI. The CDR3 is 17 amino acids. J lost 4 bases, V lost 3 bases, and 8 bases had no gene match.

In its sample, this clonotype was seen a few times. The rearrangement joins TRBV6-2 or TRBV6-3 to TRBJ2-1; D gene uncertain. This CDR3 contains 16 residues. Germline V gene data show CDR1 as MNHEY and CDR2 as SVGEGT. V was trimmed by 2 bases and J by 0 bases, leaving 11 bases between them. The CDR3 spells CASSYPLSSSYNEQFF. The CDR3 DNA follows: TGTGCCAGCAGTTACCCCTTATCGAGCTCCTACAATGAGCAGTTCTTC.

This clonotype was recorded at least ten times. The chain is built from TRBV7-9 and TRBJ1-1, with D hard to call. The CDR3 covers 14 residues. CDR1 is SEHNR and CDR2 is FQNEAQ in the germline V gene (reference sequence). V lost 1 base and J 0 bases, leaving 6 bases between the germline ends. In nucleotides, the CDR3 is TGTGCCAGCAGCTTAGAGTTTTTGAACACTGAAGCTTTCTTT. Amino acids: CASSLEFLNTEAFF.

At least ten counts were recorded for this clonotype. The V and J genes are TRBV5-1 and TRBJ2-5, with D perhaps assigned TRBD1 or TRBD2 (6 bases each). Between the trimmed V and J ends, which lost 8 bases and 3 bases, there was a span of 17 bases. There are 14 residues in the CDR3. The germline CDR1 and CDR2 sequences are SGHRS and YFSETQ. The CDR3 reads CARPPPGGEETQYF. The CDR3 coding sequence is TGCGCCAGACCCCCCCCCGGGGGCGAAGAGACCCAGTACTTC.

This clonotype was recorded many times. This sequence joins TRBV6-2 or TRBV6-3 and TRBJ2-5; D might be TRBD1 or TRBD2, each matching 5 bases. CDR1 and CDR2 from the germline V gene are MNHEY and SVGEGT. The V end lost 2 bases, the J end lost 5 bases, and 15 bases lay between the germline ends. This CDR3 contains 15 residues. CDR3: CASSYGRDGPETQYF. As DNA, the CDR3 is TGTGCCAGCAGTTACGGACGGGACGGGCCCGAGACCCAGTACTTC.

A few counts support this clonotype. V is TRBV12-3 or TRBV12-4 and J is TRBJ2-2; D is uncertain. V shed 5 bases and J shed 5 bases, with 6 bases lying between them. This CDR3 has 12 amino acids. The CDR3: CASSGRTGELFF. As DNA, the CDR3 is TGTGCCAGCAGTGGAAGGACCGGGGAGCTGTTTTTT.

At least ten counts were recorded for this clonotype. In DNA form, the CDR3 reads TGTGCCAGCAGCTTATGGGCCCGCTCCTACGAGCAGTACTTC. Amino acid sequence: CASSLWARSYEQYF. The gene calls are TRBV13 and TRBJ2-7; no clear D. The ends were cut back, 2 bases at V and 0 bases at J, with 8 bases in the middle. Germline V gives CDR1 PRHDT, CDR2 FYEKMQ (reference sequence). The CDR3 spans 14 residues.

CDR3 DNA: TGCAGCGTGCCCCGGGCCCCCGTGGGAGATACGCAGTATTTT. It is translated as CSVPRAPVGDTQYF. The chain links TRBV29-1 to TRBJ2-5; D gene unclear. The J call may be mistaken, given a closer DNA end match to TRBJ2-3. The CDR3 totals 14 residues. The V gene's germline CDR1 is SQVTM and CDR2 ANQGSEA.